A single T cell receptor (beta chain) is shown here with its context. Its specificity is unknown. Germline V CDR1 and CDR2: MGHRA, YSYEKL. V dropped 3 bases and J dropped 1 base, with 12 bases sitting between them. The CDR3 length is 15 residues. These data originate in a study of shared clonotypes between healthy human individuals. About the research overall: Three plates were used per donor for CD4 naive, three for CD4 memory, two for CD8 naive and one for CD8 memory. Findings and caveats of the study: Sampling covered blood only; tissue repertoires likely differ. In contrast to clonotypes shared by all four donors, non-shared clonotypes had lower generation probabilities. Naive subsets generally exceeded memory subsets in estimated richness.

Using immunoSEQ multiplex PCR, the repertoire was profiled, and TCRdb retains in-frame clones only, with some absent. Of nearly 1 million clones in the sample, around three quarters were seen once. This chain links TRBV4-1 with TRBJ1-1, with TRBD1 as a possible D gene (5 bases). The sequenced material came from memory CD4+ T cells sorted from blood. Stated subset: CD45RA-negative fraction. This sequence originates from a man aged 18 to 29 in good health. The CDR3 DNA sequence: TGCGCCAGCAGCCAGACAGACCGCGCGAACACTGAAGCTTTCTTT. It is translated as CASSQTDRANTEAFF.